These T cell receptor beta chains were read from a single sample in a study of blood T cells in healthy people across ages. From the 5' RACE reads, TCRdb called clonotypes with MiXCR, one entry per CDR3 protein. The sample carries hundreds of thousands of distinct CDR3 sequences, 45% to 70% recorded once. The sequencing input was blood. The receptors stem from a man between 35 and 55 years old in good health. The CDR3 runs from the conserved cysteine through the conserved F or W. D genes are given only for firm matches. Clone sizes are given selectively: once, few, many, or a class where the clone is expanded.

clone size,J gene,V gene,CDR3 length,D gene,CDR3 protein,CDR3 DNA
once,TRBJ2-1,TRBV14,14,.,CASSQALTAGEQFF,TGTGCCAGCAGCCAAGCCCTTACGGCGGGTGAGCAGTTCTTC
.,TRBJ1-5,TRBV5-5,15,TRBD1,CASSFQGADSQPQHF,TGTGCCAGCAGCTTTCAGGGGGCAGATTCTCAGCCCCAGCATTTT
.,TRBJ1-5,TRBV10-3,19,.,CAISESTQIRPGSNQPQHF,TGTGCCATCAGTGAGTCGACTCAGATCCGCCCTGGTAGCAATCAGCCCCAGCATTTT
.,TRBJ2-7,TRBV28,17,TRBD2,CASSRYITSGSYNEQYF,TGTGCCAGCAGCCGATACATAACTAGCGGTTCCTACAATGAGCAGTACTTC
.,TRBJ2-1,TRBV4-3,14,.,CASSQWWEWNEQFF,TGCGCCAGCAGCCAATGGTGGGAATGGAATGAGCAGTTCTTC
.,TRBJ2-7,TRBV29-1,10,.,CSVRNYEQYF,TGCAGCGTTCGCAACTACGAGCAGTACTTC
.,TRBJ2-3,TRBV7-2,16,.,CASSPFRGFSTDTQYF,TGTGCCAGCAGCCCGTTTCGGGGATTTAGCACAGATACGCAGTATTTT
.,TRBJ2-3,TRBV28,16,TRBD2,CASSFGSGLVTDTQYF,TGTGCCAGCAGTTTTGGGTCGGGACTAGTCACAGATACGCAGTATTTT
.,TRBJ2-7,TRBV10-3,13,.,CAIGGGQAYEQYF,TGTGCCATCGGGGGCGGCCAAGCCTACGAGCAGTACTTC
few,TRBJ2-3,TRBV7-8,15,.,CASSPLERGKDTQYF,TGTGCCAGCAGCCCTTTGGAAAGGGGGAAGGATACGCAGTATTTT
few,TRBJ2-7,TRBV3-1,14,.,CASSRKTLSYEQYF,TGTGCCAGCAGCCGCAAGACGTTATCCTACGAGCAGTACTTC
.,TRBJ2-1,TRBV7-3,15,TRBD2,CASSPSGSSYNERFF,TGTGCCAGCAGTCCCAGCGGGAGCTCCTACAATGAGCGGTTCTTC
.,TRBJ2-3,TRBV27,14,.,CASSLSGSTDTQYF,TGTGCCAGCAGCTTGTCCGGGAGCACAGATACGCAGTATTTT
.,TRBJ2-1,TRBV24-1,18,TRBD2,CATSGTGTSGGDSNEQFF,TGTGCCACCAGTGGGACCGGGACTAGCGGGGGGGACTCCAATGAGCAGTTCTTC
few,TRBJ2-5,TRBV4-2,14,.,CASSQMTGEETQYF,TGTGCCAGCAGCCAAATGACAGGTGAAGAGACCCAGTACTTC
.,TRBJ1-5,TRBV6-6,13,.,CASSRQGNQPQHF,TGTGCCAGCAGTCGTCAGGGGAATCAGCCCCAGCATTTT
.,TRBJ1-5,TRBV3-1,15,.,CASSQGRHSNQPQHF,TGTGCCAGCAGCCAAGGCAGACACTCTAATCAGCCCCAGCATTTT
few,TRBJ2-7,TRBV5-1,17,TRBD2,CASSQGKSGRDSYEQYF,TGCGCCAGCAGTCAAGGAAAGAGCGGGAGGGACTCCTACGAGCAGTACTTC
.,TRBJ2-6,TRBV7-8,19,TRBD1,CASSLYTGQGASGANVLTF,TGTGCCAGCAGCTTATATACGGGACAGGGGGCATCTGGGGCCAACGTCCTGACTTTC
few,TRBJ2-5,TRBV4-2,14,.,CASSQGRVEETQYF,TGTGCCAGCAGCCAAGGGCGGGTTGAAGAGACCCAGTACTTC
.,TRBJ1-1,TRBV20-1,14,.,CSATHPPLHTEAFF,TGCAGTGCGACCCACCCGCCCTTGCACACTGAAGCTTTCTTT
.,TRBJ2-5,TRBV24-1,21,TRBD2,CATSDSRRASGGALSRETQYF,TGTGCCACCAGTGATTCCCGTCGGGCTAGCGGGGGGGCCTTATCTCGGGAGACCCAGTACTTC
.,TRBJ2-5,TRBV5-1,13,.,CASSLGGKETQYF,TGCGCCAGCAGCTTGGGGGGAAAAGAGACCCAGTACTTC
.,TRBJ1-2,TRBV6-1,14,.,CASSETWVRDGYTF,TGTGCCAGCAGTGAAACCTGGGTGAGGGACGGCTACACCTTC
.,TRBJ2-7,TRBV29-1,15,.,CSVGVFGIGPYEQYF,TGCAGCGTTGGAGTTTTTGGGATAGGGCCATACGAGCAGTACTTC
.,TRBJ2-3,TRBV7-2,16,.,CASSPGGETYTDTQYF,TGTGCCAGCAGCCCCGGTGGGGAGACCTACACAGATACGCAGTATTTT
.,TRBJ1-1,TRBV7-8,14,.,CASSQRWGGSEAFF,TGTGCCAGCAGCCAGAGGTGGGGCGGTTCTGAAGCTTTCTTT
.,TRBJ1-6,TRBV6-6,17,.,CASNQGTESSYNSPLHF,TGTGCCAGCAACCAGGGGACGGAAAGCTCCTATAATTCACCCCTCCACTTT
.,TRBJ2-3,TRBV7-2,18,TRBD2,CASSPSGTSGGSTDTQYF,TGTGCCAGCAGCCCGAGCGGGACTAGCGGGGGATCCACAGATACGCAGTATTTT
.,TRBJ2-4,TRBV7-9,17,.,CASSLNSAALAKNIQYF,TGTGCCAGCAGCTTAAATAGCGCGGCCCTAGCCAAAAACATTCAGTACTTC
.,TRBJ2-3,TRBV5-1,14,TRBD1,CASSTGQGVDTQYF,TGCGCCAGCAGCACTGGACAGGGGGTAGATACGCAGTATTTT
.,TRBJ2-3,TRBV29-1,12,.,CSADRSTDTQYF,TGCAGCGCAGACAGAAGCACAGATACGCAGTATTTT
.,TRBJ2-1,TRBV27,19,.,CATPVRAGEIDLAYNEQFF,TGTGCCACCCCTGTAAGGGCAGGGGAAATTGATCTTGCCTACAATGAGCAGTTCTTC
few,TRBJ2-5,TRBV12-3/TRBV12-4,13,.,CASSRTVQETQYF,TGTGCCAGCAGTCGGACGGTCCAAGAGACCCAGTACTTC
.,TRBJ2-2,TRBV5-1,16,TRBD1,CAGSLNPGGNTGELFF,TGCGCCGGCAGCTTAAACCCAGGGGGCAACACCGGGGAGCTGTTTTTT
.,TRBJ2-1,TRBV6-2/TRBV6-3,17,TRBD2,CASAPLGTSGHYNEQFF,TGTGCCAGCGCCCCACTGGGAACTAGCGGGCATTACAATGAGCAGTTCTTC
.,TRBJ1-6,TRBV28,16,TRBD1,CASSLGQGIGNSPLHF,TGTGCCAGCAGTTTAGGACAGGGGATTGGTAATTCACCCCTCCACTTT
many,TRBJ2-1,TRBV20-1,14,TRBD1,CSAARDRGYNEQFF,TGCAGTGCCGCCCGGGACAGGGGGTACAATGAGCAGTTCTTC
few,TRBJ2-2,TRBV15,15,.,CATSTARSPTGELFF,TGTGCCACCAGCACCGCAAGGTCCCCCACCGGGGAGCTGTTTTTT
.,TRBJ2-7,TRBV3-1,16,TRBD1,CASSLTRQGAYNEQYF,TGTGCCAGCAGCCTTACCCGACAGGGGGCCTACAATGAGCAGTACTTC
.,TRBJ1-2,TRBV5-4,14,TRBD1,CASSAGQGAWGYTF,TGTGCCAGCAGCGCCGGGCAGGGGGCTTGGGGCTACACCTTC
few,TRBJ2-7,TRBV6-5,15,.,CASSYGGVGFYEQYF,TGTGCCAGCAGTTACGGAGGGGTCGGGTTCTACGAGCAGTACTTC
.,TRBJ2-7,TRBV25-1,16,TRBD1,CASSENPGQGNYEQYF,TGTGCCAGCAGTGAAAATCCGGGACAGGGGAACTACGAGCAGTACTTC
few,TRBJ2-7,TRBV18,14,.,CASSPSQGSYEQYF,TGTGCCAGCTCACCCTCCCAGGGGTCCTACGAGCAGTACTTC
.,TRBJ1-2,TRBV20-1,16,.,CSARDDHREPNYGYTF,TGCAGTGCTAGAGATGATCACAGGGAACCTAACTATGGCTACACCTTC
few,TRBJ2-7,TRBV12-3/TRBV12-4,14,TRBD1,CASTLPGTGVEQYF,TGTGCCAGCACCCTCCCCGGGACAGGGGTCGAGCAGTACTTC
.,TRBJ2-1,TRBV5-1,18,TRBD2,CASSQGAPLAGGKNIQFF,TGCGCCAGCAGCCAGGGGGCCCCCCTAGCGGGGGGCAAAAACATTCAGTTCTTC
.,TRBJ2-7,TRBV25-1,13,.,CASSGGPNYEQYF,TGTGCCAGCAGTGGGGGACCTAACTACGAGCAGTACTTC
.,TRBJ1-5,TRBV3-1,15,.,CASSQRGFGNQPQHF,TGTGCCAGCAGCCAAAGGGGTTTTGGCAATCAGCCCCAGCATTTT
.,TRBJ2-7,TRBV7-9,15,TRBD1,CASSYNGTGIHEQYF,TGTGCCAGCAGCTACAACGGGACAGGGATCCACGAGCAGTACTTC
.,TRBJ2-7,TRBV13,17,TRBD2,CASSSEGLAGATYEQYF,TGTGCCAGCAGCTCCGAGGGACTAGCGGGAGCAACCTACGAGCAGTACTTC
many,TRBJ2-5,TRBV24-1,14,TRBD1,CATSETGGEETQYF,TGTGCCACCAGTGAGACAGGGGGTGAAGAGACCCAGTACTTC
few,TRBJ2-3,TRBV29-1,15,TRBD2,CSESAWGRAEDTQYF,TGCAGCGAGTCGGCATGGGGGAGGGCCGAAGATACGCAGTATTTT
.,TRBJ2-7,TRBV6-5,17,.,CVSSYHYIGDSSYEQYF,TGTGTCAGCAGTTATCACTACATCGGGGATTCTTCCTACGAGCAGTACTTC